In this sample, the clone carrying this T cell receptor beta chain turned up once. The sample comes from a study of blood T cell repertoires in COVID-19. Study-level information: Sites in the United States, Italy and Spain provided acute and convalescent COVID-19 samples.

Some clones are missing from TCRdb's copy, which holds only in-frame ones; the method was immunoSEQ multiplex PCR. Here the sample spans some 130,000 clones, 77% being singletons. The source is a man aged 80 or over with acute or convalescent COVID-19. The specimen sequenced was peripheral blood.

CDR3 loop: CASSKGLAEETQYF. CDR3 nucleotides: TGTGCCAGCAGCAAGGGACTAGCGGAAGAGACCCAGTACTTC. V and J are TRBV5-4 and TRBJ2-5, with 11 bases lining up with TRBD2. The length of the CDR3 is 14 residues. Per the germline V gene, CDR1 is SGHNT and CDR2 is YYREEE (reference sequence). V was clipped by 4 bases and J by 3 bases; unmatched bases: 2.